Listed below are T cell receptor beta chains from one sample, sequenced in a study of T cells in Graves' hyperthyroidism and ophthalmopathy. Via MiXCR, TCRdb re-called the multiplex PCR reads, giving one row per CDR3 protein. The repertoire includes 300,000 to 350,000 distinct CDR3 sequences, about 20% of them detected once, and roughly 49% sits in the top ten. Sequencing was performed on blood. The receptors originated from a woman between 45 and 65 years old with Graves' hyperthyroidism. Each CDR3 is given with its conserved first and last residue. D genes are given only for firm matches. For some rows the clone size is stated as once, few or many, or as a class when expanded; others skip it.

>TRBV19|15|TRBD1|TRBJ1-1|many
TGTGCCAGTAGACTCAGGACAGGCGCGACCACTGAAGCTTTCTTT
CASRLRTGATTEAFF
>TRBV2|16|-|TRBJ2-7|many
TGTGCCAGCAGTGAGACCGGGTTCACTACCTCCTACGAGCAGTACTTC
CASSETGFTTSYEQYF
>TRBV20-1|14|TRBD2|TRBJ2-3|-
TGCAGTGCTAGAGCTAGCGGGGGTTCAGATACGCAGTATTTT
CSARASGGSDTQYF
>TRBV6-1|15|-|TRBJ2-5|-
-
CASSTSGGRKETQYF
>TRBV5-8|16|-|TRBJ1-6|-
TGTGCCAGCAGCCTCAGACAGTCTACGGATAATTCACCCCTCCACTTT
CASSLRQSTDNSPLHF
>TRBV18|14|-|TRBJ2-2|few
TGTGCCAGCTCACCAAAACATGGGGCCGGGGAGCTGTTTTTT
CASSPKHGAGELFF
>TRBV7-9|13|-|TRBJ2-5|-
TGTGCCAGCAGACCCGGGATGCAAGAGACCCAGTACTTC
CASRPGMQETQYF
>TRBV20-1|14|-|TRBJ1-1|many
TGCAGTGCTAGTATCCCAGGCAAGGACACTGAAGCTTTCTTT
CSASIPGKDTEAFF
>TRBV20-1|14|-|TRBJ2-2|-
TGCAGCGCCTCGGGGCATTCGAACACCGGGGAGCTGTTTTTT
CSASGHSNTGELFF
>TRBV5-1|15|TRBD1|TRBJ1-2|few
TGCGCCAGCAGCTCACAGGGGGCCTCCAACTATGGCTACACCTTC
CASSSQGASNYGYTF
>TRBV5-5|16|-|TRBJ2-2|-
TGTGCCAGCAGCTTGGGCCAGTGGTCCCACACCGGGGAGCTGTTTTTT
CASSLGQWSHTGELFF
>TRBV12-3/TRBV12-4|16|TRBD2|TRBJ2-7|-
TGTGCCAGCAGTCCGACTAGCGGGCGATTCTCCTACGAGCAGTACTTC
CASSPTSGRFSYEQYF
>TRBV7-9|15|-|TRBJ2-4|-
TGTGCCAGCAGCTTAGCTCAGGGGCAGGCTGACATTCAGTACTTC
CASSLAQGQADIQYF
>TRBV18|12|-|TRBJ2-3|many
TGTGCCAGCTCACCCGACCACGATACGCAGTATTTT
CASSPDHDTQYF
>TRBV2|16|-|TRBJ2-1|-
TGTGCCAGCAGTGAAGCCGGGCAGGGCAGCTACAATGAGCAGTTCTTC
CASSEAGQGSYNEQFF
>TRBV19|14|-|TRBJ1-5|many
TGTGCCAGTACCACGGAAAGGGGCAATCAGCCCCAGCATTTT
CASTTERGNQPQHF
>TRBV5-1|15|-|TRBJ2-5|many
TGCGCCAGCAGCTTGGCCGGAAGGGTTGGAGAGACCCAGTACTTC
CASSLAGRVGETQYF
>TRBV20-1|11|-|TRBJ1-2|many
TGCAGTGCACGGACGGGCGATGGCTACACCTTC
CSARTGDGYTF
>TRBV7-9|15|-|TRBJ1-5|-
TGTGCCAGCAGCTTAGGAAGTCCGTATGATCAGCCCCAGCATTTT
CASSLGSPYDQPQHF
>TRBV7-9|14|-|TRBJ2-3|-
TGTGCCAGCAGCTTCAGCCCTAGCACAGATACGCAGTATTTT
CASSFSPSTDTQYF
>TRBV19|16|TRBD1|TRBJ2-1|-
TGTGCCAGTAGGAACAGGGGAATGAGCTCCTACAATGAGCAGTTCTTC
CASRNRGMSSYNEQFF
>TRBV9|14|-|TRBJ2-5|few
TGTGCCAGCAGCGTAGAGCAGGGGTGGGGGACCCAGTACTTC
CASSVEQGWGTQYF
>TRBV4-1|14|-|TRBJ1-1|-
TGCGCCAGCAGCCAAGCCGGCCGCGTGCCTGAAGCTTTCTTT
CASSQAGRVPEAFF
>TRBV5-8|13|-|TRBJ2-5|few
TGTGCCAGCCGAACAAGGACGCAAGAGACCCAGTACTTC
CASRTRTQETQYF
>TRBV20-1|14|-|TRBJ2-1|-
TGCAGTGCCCCGTCGATTAGGGCCCACAATGAGCAGTTCTTC
CSAPSIRAHNEQFF
>TRBV7-9|16|TRBD1|TRBJ2-1|many
TGTGCCAGCAGCCCGAGCACAGGGGTAACCTACAATGAGCAGTTCTTC
CASSPSTGVTYNEQFF
>TRBV7-8|15|-|TRBJ2-5|many
TGTGCCAGCAGCCACGGAGTGGAGTCTCAAGAGACCCAGTACTTC
CASSHGVESQETQYF
>TRBV6-1|14|TRBD2|TRBJ2-5|many
TGTGCCAGCAGAAGAGAGGGACTAGAAGAGACCCAGTACTTC
CASRREGLEETQYF
>TRBV20-1|17|TRBD1|TRBJ1-1|-
TGCAGTGCCGAGACCGGGACAGGGGGAACCCGGCACACTGAAGCTTTCTTT
CSAETGTGGTRHTEAFF
>TRBV10-3|12|-|TRBJ2-3|many
TGTGCCATCAGTGAGGGGGGCCAAGGGCAGTATTTT
CAISEGGQGQYF
>TRBV28|13|-|TRBJ1-6|many
TGTGCCAGCATTTCGACAGCCCATTCACCCCTCCACTTT
CASISTAHSPLHF
>TRBV3-1|15|-|TRBJ2-3|few
TGTGCCAGCAGCCAACCGGGCCCCCGGGGTGATACGCAGTATTTT
CASSQPGPRGDTQYF
>TRBV7-9|20|TRBD2|TRBJ2-3|few
TGTGCCAGCAGCTCCTCCCTTTTGGACACCCTAGCGGGAGGGCCTGTTACGCAGTATTTT
CASSSSLLDTLAGGPVTQYF
>TRBV6-5|17|TRBD2|TRBJ2-4|-
TGTGCCAGCAGTTACTCCTACGGACTAGCGGGGGAAAACATTCAGTACTTC
CASSYSYGLAGENIQYF
>TRBV5-1|14|-|TRBJ2-1|few
TGCGCCAGCAGTGCGGGGAACGGTGGGGATGAGCAGTTCTTC
CASSAGNGGDEQFF
>TRBV20-1|12|-|TRBJ1-2|-
TGCAGTGCAGAAGACCCTCAAGGTAGCTACACCTTC
CSAEDPQGSYTF
>TRBV9|15|TRBD2|TRBJ2-1|-
TGTGCCAGCAGCGGTGCGGGAGGGCCAAATAATGAGCAGTTCTTC
CASSGAGGPNNEQFF
>TRBV20-1|14|TRBD1|TRBJ2-4|-
TGCAGTGCAGAGACAGGGGATGGCAAAAACATTCAGTACTTC
CSAETGDGKNIQYF
>TRBV29-1|13|-|TRBJ1-1|-
TGCAGCGTTCTAGGGCTACTGAACACTGAAGCTTTCTTT
CSVLGLLNTEAFF
>TRBV30|14|-|TRBJ2-2|-
TGTGCCTGGAGGATGGGACTGTACACCGGGGAGCTGTTTTTT
CAWRMGLYTGELFF
>TRBV2|16|-|TRBJ2-2|few
TGTGCCAGCAGTGAACACTCGCGGGGGAACACCGGGGAGCTGTTTTTT
CASSEHSRGNTGELFF
>TRBV6-2/TRBV6-3|17|-|TRBJ1-6|-
TGTGCCAGCAGTTACTCCCCCCGGGGGGCCGATAATTCACCCCTCCTCTTT
CASSYSPRGADNSPLLF
>TRBV2|16|TRBD1|TRBJ1-5|few
TGTGCCAGCAGTCCCCTTAGGGGACAGGGGGATCAGCCCCAGCATTTT
CASSPLRGQGDQPQHF
>TRBV10-2|12|-|TRBJ1-1|many
TGCGCCAGCAGTGCTCACACCACTGAAGCTTTCTTT
CASSAHTTEAFF
>TRBV7-8|15|TRBD1|TRBJ2-7|-
TGTGCCAGCAGCCTAAAACGGACAGGTGTCTACGAGCAGTACTTC
CASSLKRTGVYEQYF
>TRBV12-3/TRBV12-4|15|-|TRBJ2-1|many
TGTGCCAGCAGTTTCGGGCCAGCATTGTACAATGAGCAGTTCTTC
CASSFGPALYNEQFF
>TRBV27|14|-|TRBJ2-1|-
TGTGCCAGCAGTGGTCCACCAGGTATCAATGAGCAGTTCTTC
CASSGPPGINEQFF